The 18 T cell receptor beta chains in this list originate from one sample, sequenced in a study of cytomegalovirus exposure and HLA in healthy donors. The PCR made use of 60 Vbeta and 13 Jbeta primers. The protocol was immunoSEQ multiplex PCR, while the TCRdb copy is restricted to in-frame clones and leaves out a portion. The repertoire holds more than 150,000 clones, about 80% seen once, with 2% to 2.5% in the top ten. Sequenced: PBMCs. The origin of the receptors is a woman between 25 and 40 years old in good health and CMV-seronegative.

The chain carries TRBV11-2 and TRBJ2-5, with D tentatively TRBD1 (6 bases). The J call may be faulty, since TRBJ2-7 better matches the DNA end. Germline CDR1 SGHAT, CDR2 FQNNGV. The CDR3 has 14 residues. The CDR3 sequence is CASSSGQGGYEQYF. As DNA, the CDR3 is TGTGCCAGCAGCTCGGGACAAGGGGGCTACGAGCAGTACTTC.

This chain links TRBV27 with TRBJ2-7, with TRBD1 matching 7 bases. The CDR3 runs 13 residues. Losses at the gene ends were 4 bases for V and 6 bases for J; bases not matched to a gene: 6. CDR1 and CDR2 from the germline V gene are MNHEY and SMNVEV (reference sequence). The CDR3 DNA is TGTGCCAGCAGTTCCCTCCCAGGGGGCGAGCAGTACTTC. Translated, it gives CASSSLPGGEQYF.

V usage is TRBV7-2 and J usage is TRBJ2-1; 7 bases agree with TRBD2. The CDR3 contains 17 residues. V lost 0 bases, J lost 9 bases, and 14 bases stayed unmatched. Germline CDR1 and CDR2: SGHTA and FQGNSA. The CDR3 coding sequence is TGTGCCAGCAGCTTAGCCCTCGCCTTTGATGCGGGGGTTGAGCAGTTCTTC. Translated: CASSLALAFDAGVEQFF.

The CDR3 DNA is TGCGCCAGCAGCTGGAGTATATACACAGATACGCAGTATTTT. Its protein is CASSWSIYTDTQYF. The chain recombines TRBV5-1 with TRBJ2-3; D is unclear. The CDR3 loop spans 14 amino acids. V lost 3 bases and J 2 bases, leaving 10 bases between the germline ends. Germline loops: CDR1 SGHRS, CDR2 YFSETQ.

This chain joins TRBV27 and TRBJ2-5; 11 bases map to TRBD2. This CDR3 comprises 16 residues. Germline V gene sequence: CDR1 MNHEY, CDR2 SMNVEV (reference sequence). The V and J ends lost 5 bases and 5 bases, in that order; junction bases with no gene match: 10. The chain's CDR3 is CASSLVAGGPDETQYF. Here the CDR3 DNA reads TGTGCCAGCAGTCTCGTAGCGGGAGGGCCCGATGAGACCCAGTACTTC.

The chain combines TRBV7-9 with TRBJ2-2; TRBD2 aligns across 8 bases. The length of the CDR3 is 16 residues. The germline V gene has CDR1 SEHNR and CDR2 FQNEAQ (reference sequence). J was trimmed by 7 bases and V by 5 bases; bases with no gene match: 12. The DNA of the CDR3 is TGTGCCAGCAGCCCACGGGGGGGCACCCAGTACGGGGAGCTGTTTTTT. Translating gives CASSPRGGTQYGELFF.

The rearrangement links TRBV5-5 to TRBJ2-5, with no clear D. V was shortened by 0 bases and J by 1 base, with 7 bases between the two germline ends. Germline assignment: CDR1 SGHKS and CDR2 YYEKEE (reference sequence). CDR3 length equals 14 residues. CDR3 nucleotides: TGTGCCAGCAGCTTGGTTACCAGCCAAGAGACCCAGTACTTC. Its translation is CASSLVTSQETQYF.

V gene TRBV27 combines with J gene TRBJ1-1, with 7 bases aligning to TRBD1. J was trimmed by 0 bases and V by 5 bases; bases with no gene match: 12. From germline, CDR1 is MNHEY and CDR2 SMNVEV (reference sequence). This CDR3 is 17 amino acids long. The CDR3 protein is CASSRGGGVRMNTEAFF. For the CDR3, the DNA is TGTGCCAGCAGTAGAGGGGGCGGCGTTCGTATGAACACTGAAGCTTTCTTT.

The chain has TRBV5-1 and TRBJ2-3; 14 bases align to TRBD2. Germline CDR1 and CDR2: SGHRS and YFSETQ. V lost 6 bases, J lost 2 bases, and 8 bases stayed unmatched. CDR3 length: 17 amino acids. DNA of the CDR3: TGCGCCAGCACCCAGACTAGCGGGGGGGCCGTCACAGATACGCAGTATTTT. This gives the protein CASTQTSGGAVTDTQYF. Using reference TRBV5-1 and TRBJ2-3 for the parts outside the CDR3, the full variable domain is KAGVTQTPRYLIKTRGQQVTLSCSPISGHRSVSWYQQTPGQGLQFLFEYFSETQRNKGNFPGRFSGRQFSNSRSEMNVSTLELGDSALYLCASTQTSGGAVTDTQYFGPGTRLTVL.

The rearrangement joins TRBV5-1 to TRBJ2-1; 9 bases match TRBD1. Losses at the gene ends were 0 bases for V and 7 bases for J; bases not matched to a gene: 8. This CDR3 is 16 amino acids long. Germline assignment: CDR1 SGHRS and CDR2 YFSETQ. CDR3 in DNA: TGCGCCAGCAGCTTGGCCTCCGGGACAGGGATTAATGAGCAGTTCTTC. Encoded protein: CASSLASGTGINEQFF.

As to this clone: The junction differs from germline at one of its ends, possibly a read error. The gene calls are TRBV7-9 and TRBJ2-7; weak D call: TRBD2 (6 bases). Germline V CDR1 and CDR2: SEHNR, FQNEAQ (reference sequence). The CDR3 contains 14 residues. CDR3 residues: CSSSSAGGPYEQYF. The DNA for the CDR3 is TGTTCCAGCAGCTCTGCCGGGGGACCCTACGAGCAGTACTTC.

The chain couples TRBV21-1 to TRBJ1-3; the D segment call TRBD1 is taken from the table without a DNA check. TRBV21-1 has pseudogene status. The CDR3 is 18 residues long. Here the CDR3 reads CASSRFGTDDLSGNTIYF. Here the CDR3 DNA reads TGTGCCAGCAGCAGATTCGGGACAGACGATCTCTCTGGAAACACCATATATTTT.

The chain couples TRBV5-1 to TRBJ1-1; 7 bases align to TRBD1. The CDR3 length is 13 residues. The ends lost 6 bases at V and 3 bases at J; junction bases unmatched: 5. Germline V gene data show CDR1 as SGHRS and CDR2 as YFSETQ. As DNA, the CDR3 is TGCGCCAGCAACCAGGGGGGTCACACTGAAGCTTTCTTT. Translated: CASNQGGHTEAFF.

The chain combines TRBV4-2 with TRBJ2-5; 8 nucleotides align to TRBD2. V was clipped by 0 bases and J by 4 bases; unmatched bases: 16. CDR3 length equals 19 residues. Per germline, CDR1 LGHNA and CDR2 YNFKEQ. The chain's CDR3 is CASSQELLLRTGGSETQYF. The CDR3 coding sequence is TGTGCCAGCAGCCAAGAGTTGTTATTACGAACGGGAGGGTCAGAGACCCAGTACTTC.

This rearrangement joins TRBV2 to TRBJ2-1, with 7 bases identical to TRBD2. The V and J ends lost 6 bases and 0 bases, in that order; junction bases with no gene match: 5. There are 15 residues in the CDR3. Germline V lookup: CDR1 SNHLY, CDR2 FYNNEI. The CDR3 nucleotides read TGTGCCAGCAGGGGGGGGGATAGCTCCTACAATGAGCAGTTCTTC. Protein product: CASRGGDSSYNEQFF.

V and J are TRBV30 and TRBJ2-7, with TRBD1 identical over 8 bases. With 1 base clipped from V and 0 bases from J, the junction kept 5 bases outside the gene matches. Germline assignment: CDR1 GTSNPN and CDR2 SVGIG (reference sequence). This CDR3 is built from 15 residues. CDR3 in DNA: TGTGCCTGGAGTGCTCGACAGGGGTTCTCCTACGAGCAGTACTTC. Its translation is CAWSARQGFSYEQYF.

V and J are TRBV21-1 and TRBJ1-1; the table's D call, TRBD1, was not checked against the DNA. TRBV21-1 is recorded as a pseudogene. The CDR3 consists of 15 residues. The CDR3 DNA reads as TGTGCCAGCAGCAGAACAGGGGTTCCACACACTGAAGCTTTCTTT. Residues: CASSRTGVPHTEAFF.

The gene calls are TRBV18 and TRBJ2-2; the D gene is possibly TRBD2 (5 bases). This CDR3 spans 16 amino acids. Germline loops: CDR1 KGHSH, CDR2 LQKENI. V was shortened by 1 base and J by 0 bases, with 9 bases between the two germline ends. The CDR3 DNA reads TGTGCCAGCTCACCACGGGAGACCTCGAACACCGGGGAGCTGTTTTTT. Translated: CASSPRETSNTGELFF.